The 11 T cell receptor beta chains below were found in one sample sequenced in a study of CD4 T cells in relation to SARS-CoV-2 and coronaviruses. CD4+ T cells from unexposed donors were obtained before the COVID-19 pandemic (2011-2018). Isolation of CD4+ T cells took place after about 9 days in culture. These receptors' targets are unknown. Here immunoSEQ multiplex PCR was the method, and the copy in TCRdb shows in-frame clones only, minus some. The table includes roughly 20,000 clones, 60% to 80% detected once. The specimen sequenced was CD4+ T cells from PBMCs, cultured in vitro. These receptors all stem from a human donor in good health.

The J gene is TRBJ1-3, the V gene TRBV6-6; D might be TRBD1 (6 bases). The length of the CDR3 is 16 residues. In germline, CDR1 is MNHNY, CDR2 SVGAGI (reference sequence). Between the trimmed V and J ends, which lost 5 bases and 4 bases, there was a span of 18 bases. In DNA, the CDR3 is TGTGCCAGCAGTCGGGGGACATTCGCGAGGGGAAACACCATATATTTT. It yields the protein CASSRGTFARGNTIYF.

This clone was observed a handful of times. The chain has TRBV9 and TRBJ1-6; no clear D gene. CDR1 SGDLS and CDR2 YYNGEE come from the germline V gene. V gave up 0 bases and J gave up 13 bases, with 11 bases separating them. CDR3 length equals 13 residues. The CDR3 region is CASSVGQGYPLHF. CDR3 coding DNA: TGTGCCAGCAGCGTAGGGCAAGGGTACCCCCTCCACTTT. The entire variable domain, with the rest obtained from reference TRBV9 and TRBJ1-6, is as follows: DSGVTQTPKHLITATGQRVTLRCSPRSGDLSVYWYQQSLDQGLQFLIQYYNGEERAKGNILERFSAQQFPDLHSELNLSSLELGDSALYFCASSVGQGYPLHFGNGTRLTVT.

This sequence joins TRBV5-1 and TRBJ1-6; D is unclear. In germline, CDR1 is SGHRS, CDR2 YFSETQ. Trimming took off 3 bases at V and 8 bases at J, with 12 bases between the two ends. The length of the CDR3 is 14 residues. CDR3 DNA sequence: TGCGCCAGCAGCTCCACGGGGAACGATTCACCCCTCCACTTT. It translates to CASSSTGNDSPLHF.

This clone turned up a few times. V gene TRBV11-3 combines with J gene TRBJ2-2; D unresolved. Germline CDR1 is SGHNT and CDR2 is YENEEA. V was pared by 1 base and J by 10 bases, with 10 bases between. The length of the CDR3 is 13 residues. CDR3 in DNA: TGTGCCAGCAGCTTAGGAGGATATGAGGAGCTGTTTTTT. Encoded protein: CASSLGGYEELFF.

V usage is TRBV10-3 and J usage is TRBJ2-2, with TRBD2 matching over 7 bases. Germline values: CDR1 ENHRY, CDR2 SYGVKD. V shed 10 bases, J shed 4 bases, and the junction held 12 bases outside the gene matches. CDR3 length: 15 residues. CDR3 coding DNA: TGTGCCACCAATGGGGGAGGGCAAACCACCGGGGAGCTGTTTTTT. Amino acids: CATNGGGQTTGELFF.

This clone showed up just once. This chain joins TRBV9 and TRBJ2-5; D unresolved. The CDR3 totals 15 residues. Germline V gene data show CDR1 as SGDLS and CDR2 as YYNGEE. Trimming stripped 4 bases from V and 5 bases from J, with 18 bases between. The CDR3 DNA is TGTGCCAGCAGCCTCGGACCGACCTCCCGGGAGACCCAGTACTTC. It codes for CASSLGPTSRETQYF.

The genes are TRBV5-4 and TRBJ2-1; 9 bases are shared with TRBD2. The CDR3 is 15 amino acids. The ends lost 2 bases at V and 4 bases at J; junction bases unmatched: 4. Germline V gives CDR1 SGHNT, CDR2 YYREEE (reference sequence). CDR3 region: CASSFSGGKYNEQFF. The CDR3, as DNA: TGTGCCAGCAGCTTCAGCGGGGGGAAATACAATGAGCAGTTCTTC.

CDR3 sequence reads: CASSPTGLSGEKLFF. The CDR3, as DNA: TGTGCCAGCAGCCCGACAGGGCTATCGGGTGAAAAACTGTTTTTT. V is TRBV7-2 and J is TRBJ1-4; 7 bases match TRBD1. The CDR3 runs 15 residues. After removal of 5 bases from V and 7 bases from J, the junction contained 10 bases not matched to a gene. CDR1 SGHTA and CDR2 FQGNSA come from the germline V gene.

The chain is built from TRBV6-2 or TRBV6-3 and TRBJ2-5; a possible D gene is TRBD1 (5 bases). Trimming left V 2 bases short and J 1 base short, with 14 bases between. This CDR3 is built from 16 residues. Per germline, CDR1 MNHEY and CDR2 SVGEGT. The CDR3 sequence: CASSYRGREGQETQYF. DNA for the CDR3: TGTGCCAGCAGTTACAGGGGCAGGGAAGGCCAAGAGACCCAGTACTTC.

The J gene is TRBJ1-2, the V gene TRBV7-2; D perhaps matches TRBD1 (6 bases). V was cut by 6 bases and J by 2 bases, with 10 bases left in between. Germline-derived CDR1 and CDR2 are SGHTA and FQGNSA. CDR3 length: 13 amino acids. Here the CDR3 DNA reads TGTGCCAGCAGACGCACAGGGAACTATGGCTACACCTTC. Translation gives CASRRTGNYGYTF.

The chain uses TRBV11-2 and TRBJ2-4; 11 nucleotides line up with TRBD2. The V segment lost 1 base and the J segment 0 bases; nucleotides outside the gene matches: 5. Per germline, CDR1 SGHAT and CDR2 FQNNGV. There are 18 residues in the CDR3. The CDR3 region has the DNA TGTGCCAGCAGCTTAGTTAGCGGGAGGGGTGGAGCCAAAAACATTCAGTACTTC. This sequence encodes CASSLVSGRGGAKNIQYF.